The 10 T cell receptor beta chains in this list originate from one sample, sequenced in a study of tumor-infiltrating lymphocytes in primary liver carcinoma. Reverse transcription of roughly 0.45 ug total RNA with a constant-region primer produced TCR beta cDNA. ARM-PCR, slightly modified, supplied the TCR beta libraries through three nested multiplex PCR rounds. Running around 10 cycles apiece, the first two PCR rounds relied on TRBV1-TRBV30 forward primers together with a C-beta reverse primer. A single record per CDR3 protein comes from TCRdb applying MiXCR to the multiplex PCR reads. The sample has around 170,000 distinct CDR3 sequences, 50% to 75% seen once. Unsorted whole blood served as the source of blood RNA, and germline DNA was extracted as well. Sequencing was performed on peripheral blood. The receptors were sampled from a man between 40 and 49 years old with primary liver carcinoma and hepatitis B virus infection.

To note about this clonotype: The CDR3 end shows no conserved phenylalanine or tryptophan, and so a read error is likely. The V gene is TRBV11-2, the J gene TRBJ2-5; 12 nucleotides agree with TRBD2. CDR3 length: 15 amino acids. Germline CDR1 reads SGHAT; CDR2 reads FQNNGV. CDR3 loop: CAGSLASGREETQYL. The CDR3 coding sequence is TGTGCCGGCAGCTTAGCTAGCGGGAGGGAAGAGACCCAGTACTTA.

Of note for this clonotype: This may stem from a read error, because a much larger clone lies one nucleotide away. This chain joins TRBV11-3 and TRBJ2-1, with 8 bases aligning to TRBD1. CDR3 length equals 15 residues. Per germline, CDR1 SGHNT and CDR2 YENEEA. The junction had 9 bases not matched to a gene; V was cut back by 3 bases and J by 8 bases. CDR3 nucleotide sequence: TGTGCCAGCAGCTTCGCCGGGACAGGACCGGATGAGCAGTTCTTC. This sequence encodes CASSFAGTGPDEQFF.

Of note for this clonotype: One base away lies a much larger clone, so this may be a sequencing read error. It is likely a read error, because the conserved phenylalanine at the end of the CDR3 is missing. The chain uses TRBV6-5 and TRBJ1-6; TRBD1 is a possible D gene (5 bases). There are 15 residues in the CDR3. Per the germline V gene, CDR1 is MNHEY and CDR2 is SVGAGI. Trimming left V 8 bases short and J 5 bases short, with 16 bases between. DNA for the CDR3: TGTGCCAGCCAGGGTGGGGTAATAGATAATTCACCCCTCCACATT. Translating it yields CASQGGVIDNSPLHI.

Concerning this clonotype: A junction boundary mismatches the germline segment, possibly from a read error. The chain recombines TRBV30 with TRBJ1-2; tentatively, D is TRBD1 (5 bases). CDR3 length: 16 residues. Per the germline V gene, CDR1 is GTSNPN and CDR2 is SVGIG (reference sequence). Here the CDR3 DNA reads TGTGCCTGGAGGGAGGCTCTCGGACGGGGGAACTATGGGTACACCTTC. Translation gives CAWREALGRGNYGYTF.

This rearrangement joins TRBV29-1 to TRBJ2-1; TRBD2 is a possible D gene (6 bases). The CDR3 runs 11 residues. CDR1 is SQVTM and CDR2 is ANQGSEA in the germline V gene. V lost 7 bases and J 6 bases, leaving 10 bases between the germline ends. This CDR3 is CSGHGGNEQFF. The CDR3 DNA reads TGCAGCGGGCACGGGGGCAATGAGCAGTTCTTC.

This clonotype showed up just a few times. The chain combines TRBV10-3 with TRBJ2-7; tentative D call: TRBD1 (5 bases). CDR1 and CDR2 (germline): ENHRY, SYGVKD. The CDR3 contains 15 residues. V shed 9 bases and J shed 3 bases, with 21 bases lying between them. In DNA, the CDR3 is TGTGCCATTAGTCCGCCAGGTACCACAGGCTACGAGCAGTACTTC. Translated: CAISPPGTTGYEQYF.

The V call is TRBV11-2, the J call TRBJ2-1; D is undetermined. This CDR3 has 15 residues. The germline V and J ends were trimmed by 9 bases and 8 bases, with 23 bases remaining between them. From germline, CDR1 is SGHAT and CDR2 FQNNGV. The DNA for the CDR3 is TGTGCCAGAAGCCTTGCTACTGAGGTTCGTGATGAGCAGTTCTTC. Encoded protein: CARSLATEVRDEQFF.

The table lists this clonotype with a few counts. The genes are TRBV6-6 and TRBJ2-5; 10 bases are a match to TRBD2. J was trimmed by 4 bases and V by 0 bases; bases with no gene match: 2. This CDR3 is built from 15 residues. Germline V CDR1 and CDR2: MNHNY, SVGAGI (reference sequence). The CDR3 reads CASSYSIAGGETQYF. The CDR3 nucleotides read TGTGCCAGCAGTTACTCGATAGCGGGAGGAGAGACCCAGTACTTC.

A remark on this clonotype: The junction differs from germline at one of its ends, possibly a read error. The genes are TRBV6-5 and TRBJ1-1, with a weak D call TRBD1 (5 bases). The CDR3 is 14 residues long. The germline CDR1 and CDR2 sequences are MNHEY and SVGAGI. DNA of the CDR3: TGTGTCAGCAGTTATGGGGGAGTGAACACTGAAGCTTTCTTT. It is translated as CVSSYGGVNTEAFF.

This clonotype appeared a single time. This rearrangement joins TRBV11-2 to TRBJ2-1, with 7 bases identical to TRBD2. CDR1 and CDR2 (germline): SGHAT, FQNNGV. The CDR3 has 14 amino acids. Germline trimming cut 1 base from V and 10 bases from J; bases unmatched to any gene: 7. The CDR3 loop reads CASSLGEGLYEQFF. The CDR3 coding sequence is TGTGCCAGCAGCTTAGGGGAGGGCTTGTACGAGCAGTTCTTC. Variable domain in full (rest from reference TRBV11-2 and TRBJ2-1): EAGVAQSPRYKIIEKRQSVAFWCNPISGHATLYWYQQILGQGPKLLIQFQNNGVVDDSQLPKDRFSAERLKGVDSTLKIQPAKLEDSAVYLCASSLGEGLYEQFFGPGTRLTVL.